The 15 T cell receptor beta chains presented below share a single source sample, sequenced in a study of T cells in Graves' hyperthyroidism and ophthalmopathy. Amplification yielded TCR beta CDR3 regions, with RNA transcripts as the source. Primed by the HTBI set, a first-round RT-PCR was run on the TCR CDR3. TCRdb re-derived calls from the multiplex PCR reads in MiXCR, one entry per CDR3 protein. Of a few hundred thousand distinct CDR3 sequences listed, 15% to 17% were seen once; the top ten hold under 8%. The sample taken for sequencing was blood. These TCRs come from a woman between 25 and 40 years old with Graves' hyperthyroidism.

The chain recombines TRBV2 with TRBJ1-1; 8 nucleotides line up with TRBD1. V lost 4 bases and J lost 4; bases outside the gene matches: 2. The V gene's germline CDR1 is SNHLY and CDR2 FYNNEI. The CDR3 has 13 amino acids. The CDR3 coding sequence is TGTGCCAGCAGTGTTCAGGGGGCCACTGAAGCTTTCTTT. It codes for CASSVQGATEAFF.

This clonotype was seen ten or more times. The chain joins TRBV12-3 or TRBV12-4 to TRBJ2-7; the D is unclear. V was clipped by 3 bases and J by 4 bases, with 4 bases between them. The CDR3 runs 11 residues. The CDR3 DNA is TGTGCCAGCAGTTTTAAGTACGAGCAGTACTTC. This codes for CASSFKYEQYF.

In this sample, this clonotype turned up a few times. The chain employs TRBV20-1 and TRBJ1-1; 7 bases match TRBD1. Trimming removed 6 bases from V and 3 bases from J; junction bases left unmatched: 7. Germline V lookup: CDR1 DFQATT, CDR2 SNEGSKA (reference sequence). The CDR3 contains 13 residues. For the CDR3, the DNA is TGCAGTGCCCCCGGGACAGACGACACTGAAGCTTTCTTT. Translated: CSAPGTDDTEAFF.

At least ten counts were recorded for this clonotype. The V call is TRBV5-1, the J call TRBJ2-1; D ambiguous. The CDR3 has 12 residues. With 2 bases removed from V and 8 bases from J, the gap between germline ends came to 8 bases. Germline-derived CDR1 and CDR2 are SGHRS and YFSETQ. The CDR3 is CASSFESYEQFF. The CDR3 DNA is TGCGCCAGCAGCTTTGAAAGCTATGAGCAGTTCTTC.

The rearrangement uses TRBV11-2 and TRBJ2-7; the match to TRBD2 covers 7 bases. This CDR3 region has 14 residues. Germline V gives CDR1 SGHAT, CDR2 FQNNGV. The junction had 7 bases not matched to a gene; V was cut back by 5 bases and J by 3 bases. The CDR3 sequence is CASSPGRVIYEQYF. The CDR3 nucleotides read TGTGCCAGCAGCCCGGGGAGGGTAATCTACGAGCAGTACTTC.

This clonotype was seen many times. V is TRBV7-2 and J is TRBJ1-2; D is unclear. Trimming took off 8 bases at V and 4 bases at J, with 11 bases between the two ends. CDR3 length: 12 amino acids. CDR1 is SGHTA and CDR2 is FQGNSA in the germline V gene. As DNA, the CDR3 is TGTGCCAGCGCACGAGAGCTCTATGGCTACACCTTC. Its translation is CASARELYGYTF.

This CDR3 is CASSAPKLTYNEQFF. The CDR3 DNA reads as TGTGCCAGCAGCGCCCCCAAGCTAACCTACAATGAGCAGTTCTTC. The chain couples TRBV7-2 to TRBJ2-1, with D unclear. This CDR3 has 15 amino acids. Trimming stripped 5 bases from V and 2 bases from J, with 13 bases between. Germline V gene sequence: CDR1 SGHTA, CDR2 FQGNSA.

A few counts support this clonotype. The rearrangement links TRBV29-1 to TRBJ2-7; tentatively, D is TRBD1 or TRBD2 (5 bases each). Germline CDR1 and CDR2: SQVTM and ANQGSEA. Trimming left V 1 base short and J 7 bases short, with 20 bases between. The length of the CDR3 is 15 residues. CDR3 region: CSVEVTGTETGEQYF. DNA for the CDR3: TGCAGCGTTGAAGTCACCGGGACCGAAACGGGGGAGCAGTACTTC.

This clonotype was observed at least ten times. This chain uses TRBV28 with TRBJ2-3; 12 bases match TRBD2. Germline lookup yields CDR1 MDHEN and CDR2 SYDVKM. This CDR3 is 17 amino acids long. After removal of 4 bases from V and 2 bases from J, the junction contained 7 bases not matched to a gene. DNA of the CDR3: TGTGCCAGCAGTTCCCTCGGACTAGCGGGAATCACAGATACGCAGTATTTT. Translating gives CASSSLGLAGITDTQYF. Full variable domain (rest looked up from reference TRBV28 and TRBJ2-3): DVKVTQSSRYLVKRTGEKVFLECVQDMDHENMFWYRQDPGLGLRLIYFSYDVKMKEKGDIPEGYSVSREKKERFSLILESASTNQTSMYLCASSSLGLAGITDTQYFGPGTRLTVL.

This chain joins TRBV14 and TRBJ2-3; no clear D. The CDR3 contains 16 residues. Germline loops: CDR1 SGHDN, CDR2 FVKESK. Trimming took 0 bases from V and 0 from J, leaving 10 bases between them. CDR3 loop: CASSQEKTRSTDTQYF. CDR3 nucleotides: TGTGCCAGCAGCCAAGAAAAAACCAGAAGCACAGATACGCAGTATTTT.

The table lists this clonotype with many counts. V is TRBV30 and J is TRBJ1-2; perhaps TRBD1 as D (6 bases). V was clipped by 0 bases and J by 8 bases, with 16 bases between them. The CDR3 covers 14 residues. Germline CDR1 is GTSNPN and CDR2 is SVGIG (reference sequence). Written as DNA, the CDR3 is TGTGCCTGGAGTGTACGGAGGGGGAATTGGGGCTACACCTTC. It is translated as CAWSVRRGNWGYTF.

This clonotype was counted a few times. V and J are TRBV29-1 and TRBJ1-2, with 9 bases lining up with TRBD1. There are 13 residues in the CDR3. CDR1 is SQVTM and CDR2 is ANQGSEA in the germline V gene. The junction had 5 bases not matched to a gene; V was cut back by 7 bases and J by 2 bases. The CDR3 DNA reads as TGCAGCGGAACAGGGGGCCCAAACTATGGCTACACCTTC. Its translation: CSGTGGPNYGYTF. Using reference TRBV29-1 and TRBJ1-2 for the parts outside the CDR3, the full variable domain is SAVISQKPSRDICQRGTSLTIQCQVDSQVTMMFWYRQQPGQSLTLIATANQGSEATYESGFVIDKFPISRPNLTFSTLTVSNMSPEDSSIYLCSGTGGPNYGYTFGSGTRLTVV.

This clonotype occurred a few times. A much larger clone differs by one base, so this may be a read error. The gene calls are TRBV7-2 and TRBJ2-5; 8 bases fit TRBD2. V lost 1 base and J lost 4; bases outside the gene matches: 5. The CDR3 runs to 15 residues. Germline-derived CDR1 and CDR2 are SGHTA and FQGNSA. For the CDR3, the DNA is TGTGCCAGCAGCTTAGTGGGGACTAGGGGAGAGACCCAGTACTTC. This gives the protein CASSLVGTRGETQYF.

The J gene is TRBJ2-7, the V gene TRBV29-1; perhaps TRBD2 as D (6 bases). The CDR3 spans 11 residues. The V gene lost 3 bases and the J gene lost 4 bases, with 7 bases spanning the gap. Per the germline V gene, CDR1 is SQVTM and CDR2 is ANQGSEA. CDR3 coding DNA: TGCAGCGTTGATCGGGGGTACGAGCAGTACTTC. It translates to CSVDRGYEQYF.

This clonotype was seen many times. CDR3 region: CASSSGFGTSEFF. CDR3 coding DNA: TGTGCCAGCAGCTCCGGGTTTGGGACTAGTGAGTTCTTC. This chain links TRBV7-2 with TRBJ2-1; 8 positions match TRBD2. The V gene's germline CDR1 is SGHTA and CDR2 FQGNSA. The CDR3 length is 13 residues. V gave up 4 bases and J gave up 14 bases; unmatched junction bases: 10.